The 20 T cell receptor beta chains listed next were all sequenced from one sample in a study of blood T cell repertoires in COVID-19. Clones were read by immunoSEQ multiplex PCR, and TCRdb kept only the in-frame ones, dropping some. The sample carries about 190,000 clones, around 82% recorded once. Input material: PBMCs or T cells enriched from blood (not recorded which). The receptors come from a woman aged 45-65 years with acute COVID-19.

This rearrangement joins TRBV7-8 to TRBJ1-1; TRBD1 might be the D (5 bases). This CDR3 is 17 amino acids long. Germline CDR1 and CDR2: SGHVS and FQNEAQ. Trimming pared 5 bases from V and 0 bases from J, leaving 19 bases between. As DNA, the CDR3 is TGTGCCAGCAGCCAAGGTGGGGGGGTGGTTTTGAACACTGAAGCTTTCTTT. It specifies CASSQGGGVVLNTEAFF. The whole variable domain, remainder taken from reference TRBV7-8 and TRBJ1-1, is GAGVSQSPRYKVAKRGQDVALRCDPISGHVSLFWYQQALGQGPEFLTYFQNEAQLDKSGLPSDRFFAERPEGSVSTLKIQRTQQEDSAVYLCASSQGGGVVLNTEAFFGQGTRLTVV.

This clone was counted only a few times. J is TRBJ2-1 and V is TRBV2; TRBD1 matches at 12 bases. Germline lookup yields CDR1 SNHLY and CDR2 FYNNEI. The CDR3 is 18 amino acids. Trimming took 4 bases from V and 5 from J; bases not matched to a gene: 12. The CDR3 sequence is CASSVFGRGQGADNEQFF. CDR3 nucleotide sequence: TGTGCCAGCAGTGTTTTCGGTCGGGGACAGGGGGCCGACAATGAGCAGTTCTTC.

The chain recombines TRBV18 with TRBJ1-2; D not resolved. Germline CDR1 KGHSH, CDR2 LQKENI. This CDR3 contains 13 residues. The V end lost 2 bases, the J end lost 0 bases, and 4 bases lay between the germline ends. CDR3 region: CASSPIANYGYTF. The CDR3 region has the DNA TGTGCCAGCTCACCAATAGCTAACTATGGCTACACCTTC.

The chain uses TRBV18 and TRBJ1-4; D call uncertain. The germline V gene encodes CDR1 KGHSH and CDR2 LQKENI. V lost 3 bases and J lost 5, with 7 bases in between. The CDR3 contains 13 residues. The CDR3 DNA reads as TGTGCCAGCTCACCTCGCAGAAATGAAAAACTGTTTTTT. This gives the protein CASSPRRNEKLFF.

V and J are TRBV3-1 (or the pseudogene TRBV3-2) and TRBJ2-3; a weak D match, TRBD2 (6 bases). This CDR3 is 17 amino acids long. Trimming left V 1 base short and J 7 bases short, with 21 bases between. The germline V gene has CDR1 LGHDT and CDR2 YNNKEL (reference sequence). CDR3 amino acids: CASSQVLGRDLFYTQYF. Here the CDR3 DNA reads TGTGCCAGCAGCCAAGTCCTTGGGCGGGACTTATTTTATACGCAGTATTTT.

The DNA for the CDR3 is TGTGCCACCACAAATGGGAGGGATCAGCCCCAGCATTTT. As protein: CATTNGRDQPQHF. This chain uses TRBV15 with TRBJ1-5; D gene unclear. CDR1 and CDR2 (germline): LNHNV, YYDKDF (reference sequence). The CDR3 has 13 residues. V dropped 7 bases and J dropped 5 bases, with 12 bases sitting between them.

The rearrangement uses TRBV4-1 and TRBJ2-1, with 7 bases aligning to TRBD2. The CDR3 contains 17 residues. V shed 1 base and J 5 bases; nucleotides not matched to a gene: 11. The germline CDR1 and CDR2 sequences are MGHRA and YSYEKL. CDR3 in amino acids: CASSQGVSGLVNNEQFF. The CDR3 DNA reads TGCGCCAGCAGCCAAGGGGTTTCAGGACTAGTCAACAATGAGCAGTTCTTC.

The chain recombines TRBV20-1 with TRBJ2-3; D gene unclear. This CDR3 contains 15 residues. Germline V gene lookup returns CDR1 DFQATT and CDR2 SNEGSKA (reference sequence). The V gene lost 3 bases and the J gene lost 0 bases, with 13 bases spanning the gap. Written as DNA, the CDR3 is TGCAGTGCTAGTCCCGCCTACCCTAGCACAGATACGCAGTATTTT. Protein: CSASPAYPSTDTQYF.

This CDR3 is CASSGGTGEKLFF. The CDR3 nucleotides are TGTGCCAGCTCTGGAGGGACAGGTGAAAAACTGTTTTTT. The V gene is TRBV9, the J gene TRBJ1-4; 8 nucleotides agree with TRBD1. CDR3 length: 13 amino acids. Unmatched junction bases numbered 6, after V lost 7 bases and J lost 7 bases. The germline CDR1 and CDR2 sequences are SGDLS and YYNGEE.

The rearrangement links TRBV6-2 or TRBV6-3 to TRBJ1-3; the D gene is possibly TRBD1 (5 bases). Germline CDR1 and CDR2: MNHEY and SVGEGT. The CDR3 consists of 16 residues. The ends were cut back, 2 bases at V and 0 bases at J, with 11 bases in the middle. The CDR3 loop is CASSYKGYLSGNTIYF. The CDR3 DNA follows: TGTGCCAGCAGTTACAAGGGGTACCTCTCTGGAAACACCATATATTTT.

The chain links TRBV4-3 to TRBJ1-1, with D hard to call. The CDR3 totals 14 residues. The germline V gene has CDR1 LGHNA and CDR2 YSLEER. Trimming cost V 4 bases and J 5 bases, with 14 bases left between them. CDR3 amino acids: CASSPIAGYTEAFF. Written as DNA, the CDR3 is TGCGCCAGCAGCCCCATAGCCGGCTATACTGAAGCTTTCTTT.

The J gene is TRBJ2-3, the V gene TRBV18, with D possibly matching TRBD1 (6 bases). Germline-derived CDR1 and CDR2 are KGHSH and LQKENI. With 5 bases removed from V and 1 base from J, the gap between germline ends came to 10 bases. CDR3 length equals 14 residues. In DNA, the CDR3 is TGTGCCAGCTCATCAGGGGTACGCACAGATACGCAGTATTTT. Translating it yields CASSSGVRTDTQYF.

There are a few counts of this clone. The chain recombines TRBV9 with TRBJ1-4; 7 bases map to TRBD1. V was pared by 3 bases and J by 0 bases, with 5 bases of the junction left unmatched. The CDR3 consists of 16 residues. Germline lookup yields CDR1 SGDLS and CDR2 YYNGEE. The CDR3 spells CASSGRGTATNEKLFF. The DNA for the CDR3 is TGTGCCAGCAGCGGTAGGGGGACAGCAACTAATGAAAAACTGTTTTTT.

The DNA for the CDR3 is TGTGCCAGCAGCTTATCGCCGGGGGGGCTTCGGAAGACCCAGTACTTC. Amino acids: CASSLSPGGLRKTQYF. The rearrangement uses TRBV11-3 and TRBJ2-5; the match to TRBD2 covers 8 bases. Germline V gene sequence: CDR1 SGHNT, CDR2 YENEEA. Trimming at V came to 2 bases and at J to 6 bases, leaving 11 bases not matched to a gene. CDR3 length: 16 residues. The variable domain in full, completed from reference TRBV11-3 and TRBJ2-5, reads EAGVVQSPRYKIIEKKQPVAFWCNPISGHNTLYWYLQNLGQGPELLIRYENEEAVDDSQLPKDRFSAERLKGVDSTLKIQPAELGDSAVYLCASSLSPGGLRKTQYFGPGTRLLVL.

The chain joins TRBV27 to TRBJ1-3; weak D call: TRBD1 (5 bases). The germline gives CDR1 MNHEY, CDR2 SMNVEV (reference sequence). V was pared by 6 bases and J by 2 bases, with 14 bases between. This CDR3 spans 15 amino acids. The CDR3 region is CASSSRGGAGNTIYF. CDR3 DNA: TGTGCCAGCAGCTCCCGGGGGGGGGCTGGAAACACCATATATTTT.

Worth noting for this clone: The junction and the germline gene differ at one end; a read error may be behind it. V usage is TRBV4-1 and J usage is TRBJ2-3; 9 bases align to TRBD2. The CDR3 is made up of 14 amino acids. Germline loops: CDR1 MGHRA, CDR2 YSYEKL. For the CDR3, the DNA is TGCGCCAGCGGCCAGCGGGGGGAGCGGGTCGAGCAGTATTTT. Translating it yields CASGQRGERVEQYF.

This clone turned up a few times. The CDR3 nucleotides are TGTGCCAGCAGCTTAGGGTCGCAGGAGTTCTTC. Translated: CASSLGSQEFF. The chain carries TRBV7-6 and TRBJ2-1; no definite D call. The CDR3 has 11 residues. The V end was cut by 1 base, the J end by 14 bases, with 9 bases between. In germline, CDR1 is SGHVS, CDR2 FNYEAQ.

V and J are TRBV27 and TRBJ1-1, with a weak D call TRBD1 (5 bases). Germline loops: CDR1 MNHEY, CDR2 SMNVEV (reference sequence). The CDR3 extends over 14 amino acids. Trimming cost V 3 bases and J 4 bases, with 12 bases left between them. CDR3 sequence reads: CASSFRLRGTEAFF. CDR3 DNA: TGTGCCAGCAGTTTCCGTCTAAGGGGCACTGAAGCTTTCTTT.

The CDR3 protein is CASSLGGTPGNTIYF. For the CDR3, the DNA is TGTGCCAGCAGCTTAGGGGGGACACCAGGAAACACCATATATTTT. The chain carries TRBV7-2 and TRBJ1-3, with D tentatively TRBD1 (6 bases). The CDR3 sequence is 15 residues long. Trimming took 1 base from V and 4 from J, leaving 11 bases between them. CDR1 and CDR2 (germline): SGHTA, FQGNSA.

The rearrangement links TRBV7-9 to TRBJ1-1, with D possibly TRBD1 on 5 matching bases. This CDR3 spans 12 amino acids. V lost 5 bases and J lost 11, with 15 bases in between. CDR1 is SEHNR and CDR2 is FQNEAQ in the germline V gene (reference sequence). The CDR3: CASSPDDSEAFF. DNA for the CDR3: TGTGCCAGCAGCCCCGATGACAGTGAGGCTTTCTTT.